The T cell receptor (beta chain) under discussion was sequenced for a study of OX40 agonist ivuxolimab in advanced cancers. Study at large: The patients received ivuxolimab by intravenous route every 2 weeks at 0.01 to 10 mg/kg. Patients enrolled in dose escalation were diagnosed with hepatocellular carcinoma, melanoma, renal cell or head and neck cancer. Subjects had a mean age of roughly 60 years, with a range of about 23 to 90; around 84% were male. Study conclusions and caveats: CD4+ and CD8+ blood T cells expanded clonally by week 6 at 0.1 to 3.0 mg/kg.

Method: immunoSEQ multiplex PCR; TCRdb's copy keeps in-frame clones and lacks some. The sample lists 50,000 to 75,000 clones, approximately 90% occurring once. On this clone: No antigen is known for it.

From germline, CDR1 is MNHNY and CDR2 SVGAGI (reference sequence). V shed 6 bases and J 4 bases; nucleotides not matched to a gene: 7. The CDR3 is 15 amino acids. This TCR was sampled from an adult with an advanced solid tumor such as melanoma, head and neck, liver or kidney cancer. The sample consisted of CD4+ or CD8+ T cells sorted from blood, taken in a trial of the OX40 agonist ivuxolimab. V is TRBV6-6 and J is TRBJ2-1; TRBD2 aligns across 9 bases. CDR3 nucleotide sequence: TGTGCCAGCAGACCAGCGGGAGGTTCTTACAATGAGCAGTTCTTC. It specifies CASRPAGGSYNEQFF.